This T cell receptor beta chain stems from a study of cytotoxic CD8 clonotypes in ibrutinib-treated CLL (dated by TCRdb to 2020 to 2022). For the wider study: The cohort had 11 relapsed/refractory and around 15 treatment-naive patients; around 17 were IGHV unmutated. Responses were partial in around 25 patients and complete in 2; after median about 63 months follow-up, roughly 14 stayed in remission and approximately 12 progressed. The response samples were drawn at a median of 12 months into treatment, with a range of about 6 to 36 months. On average, each sample had about 260,000 productive templates and more than 75,000 productive rearrangements. Of the approximately 86 people in the trial, around 25 had longitudinal samples available. Cryopreserved peripheral blood mononuclear cells were obtained prior to treatment, at the time of response, and at either disease progression or sustained remission. Every remission and progressive disease sample was obtained while ibrutinib was still being received by the patients. Summary of the overall study and its limitations: Public clonotypes were rare and either shrank or stayed stable during treatment, and the rise in clonality at ibrutinib response reflected expansion of private clonotypes. Baseline clonality exceeded that of age-matched healthy donors and correlated strongly with circulating CD8+ T-cell counts. Sustained-remission and progressing patients did not have matched sampling times, and lymph node repertoires were not examined. Clonality increased at ibrutinib response, stayed stable in sustained remission, and fell back toward baseline at progression.

What this sample's time point label stands for: approximately eleven months on ibrutinib. For TCR beta library preparation, roughly 2.1 micrograms of genomic DNA was extracted from cryopreserved PBMCs. Longitudinal blood samples from CLL patients receiving ibrutinib monotherapy were subjected to high-throughput TCR beta sequencing. The patients took part in an open-label, single-center phase 2 trial of ibrutinib monotherapy. Including the terminal cysteine and phenylalanine, the CDR3 comprises 16 residues. Left in the record is the CDR3 DNA by itself, 48 bases read in frame from the first base. Trimmed from V: 0 bases; trimmed from J: 1 base; junction bases lacking a gene match: 3. Sequences SGHRS (CDR1) and YFSETQ (CDR2) are obtained from the germline V gene. A MiSeq instrument was used for deep resolution sequencing, which targeted depths ranging from 1 in 1 million up to 1 in 200,000 T cells, with coverage averaging 10x for each clonotype. The immunoSEQ hsTCRB Kit was used to generate the TCR beta libraries. On the authors' methods: The data were analyzed with ImmunoSEQ Analyzer and ImmunoSEQ Data Assistant, and V, D and J gene assignments followed IMGT definitions. Clonality, with values ranging from 0 to 1, was calculated as one minus the normalized Shannon entropy of productive rearrangement frequencies. Public clonotype analysis was restricted to overrepresented clonotypes comprising at least 0.05% of each patient's repertoire. About twelve repertoires from age-matched healthy donors, obtained from immuneACCESS, served as clonality controls. Not all clones reach the TCRdb copy of this immuneACCESS table, which keeps in-frame sequences only. Checked studies attribute under half of the gap to unresolved V genes and leave the rest unexplained. The D gene and trimming were derived from the DNA, and the V and J assignments and clone size from that table. Here the sample has tens of thousands of clones; about 70% occur a single time. In total, the top ten clones hold roughly 12% of the sample.

Turning to this clone: Its antigen is unknown. Per-base quality was not reported, and no clone a single base away is much larger than it.

The sequenced sample was PBMCs, obtained after 12 months of ibrutinib treatment. The chain couples TRBV5-1 to TRBJ2-4, with 8 bases in between that match TRBD2. The receptor's source is a human donor with chronic lymphocytic leukemia. The nucleotide sequence is given as TGCGCCAGCAGCTTGGAGGGCGGGAGGGCCAAAAACATTCAGTACTTC. It encodes CASSLEGGRAKNIQYF.